The clone carrying this T cell receptor (beta chain) was observed at least ten times. This CDR3 contains 16 residues. Per germline, CDR1 MNHEY and CDR2 SMNVEV (reference sequence). V was clipped by 0 bases and J by 0 bases, with 9 bases between them. TCRdb re-analysed the RT-PCR reads in MiXCR, keeping a single row per CDR3 protein. The sample includes 550,000 to 750,000 distinct CDR3 sequences, 13% to 15% of them seen just once. The TCR was taken from a female donor in good health, serving as a healthy control. Sequenced input: memory CD4+ T cells from blood. The rearrangement joins TRBV27 to TRBJ1-3, with D unclear. The CDR3 DNA sequence: TGTGCCAGCAGTTTATCGTATGACTCCTCTGGAAACACCATATATTTT. This translates into CASSLSYDSSGNTIYF.